This TCR beta chain emerged from a study of blood T cells in healthy people across ages. Study conclusions and caveats: While age rose, TCR beta diversity per million T cells dropped in a roughly linear way.

The germline V gene has CDR1 SGHVS and CDR2 FQNEAQ. This CDR3 comprises 15 residues. V was clipped by 5 bases and J by 3 bases; unmatched bases: 8. In terms of origin and age, donors were healthy Caucasian individuals from Russia aged about 6 to 90. Per sample, at least 5 micrograms of total RNA were extracted. Using a J-beta primer mix together with a sample-barcoded 5' primer, a second PCR was run for roughly 6 to 12 cycles. TCRdb reprocessed the 5' RACE reads via MiXCR and lists one record per CDR3 protein. Among almost 1 million distinct CDR3 sequences, roughly half were seen once, and the ten largest hold 20% to 25%. A few counts support this clonotype. The antigen is unknown.

Sequenced: blood. The chain carries TRBV7-8 and TRBJ2-3, with 7 positions matching TRBD1. This clonotype was obtained from a woman aged 55-75 years in good health. CDR3 in amino acids: CASSTPGQKTDTQYF. The CDR3 bases are TGTGCCAGCAGCACGCCGGGACAGAAGACAGATACGCAGTATTTT. Supplemented by reference TRBV7-8 and TRBJ2-3, the full variable domain reads GAGVSQSPRYKVAKRGQDVALRCDPISGHVSLFWYQQALGQGPEFLTYFQNEAQLDKSGLPSDRFFAERPEGSVSTLKIQRTQQEDSAVYLCASSTPGQKTDTQYFGPGTRLTVL.